The TCR beta chain described here comes from a study of graft-versus-host responses after intestinal transplantation. Study-wide background: Isolated intestinal, liver-intestinal, or multivisceral transplants were what recipients had. After anti-thymocyte globulin induction, recipients took tacrolimus and steroids for 3 to 4 years. Study-level results: Recipient-marrow GvH clones were detected, some having first appeared in ileum or blood. Allografts carried high graft-versus-host to host-versus-graft clonal ratios in patients having graft-donor T cell macrochimerism.

Some clones are missing from TCRdb's copy, which holds only in-frame ones; the method was immunoSEQ multiplex PCR. The data show under 20,000 clones, with 85% to 95% seen just once and 0.79% held by the top ten. About this clone: The target antigen is unknown.

The receptor's source is a human patient who received an intestinal transplant, so some T cells may come from the graft donor. The material sequenced was PBMCs, taken 23 days after intestinal transplant.

CDR3 DNA sequence: TGCGCCAGCAGCCAAGAACGGACTAGCGGAGAATACAATGAGCAGTTCTTC. Residues: CASSQERTSGEYNEQFF. The chain couples TRBV4-1 to TRBJ2-1, with 10 bases lining up with TRBD2. V shed 0 bases, J shed 4 bases, and the junction held 6 bases outside the gene matches. CDR1 MGHRA and CDR2 YSYEKL come from the germline V gene. The CDR3 totals 17 residues.